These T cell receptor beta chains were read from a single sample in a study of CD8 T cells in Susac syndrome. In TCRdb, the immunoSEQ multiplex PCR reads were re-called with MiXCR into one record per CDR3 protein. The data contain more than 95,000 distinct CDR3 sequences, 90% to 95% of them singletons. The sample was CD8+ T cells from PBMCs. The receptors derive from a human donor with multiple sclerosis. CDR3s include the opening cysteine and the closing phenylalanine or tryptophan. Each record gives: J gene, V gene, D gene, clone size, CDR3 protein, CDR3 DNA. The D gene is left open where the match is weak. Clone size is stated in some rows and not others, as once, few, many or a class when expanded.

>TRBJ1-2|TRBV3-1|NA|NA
CASSQGYSDDYGYTF
TGTGCCAGCAGCCAAGGCTACAGCGATGACTATGGCTACACCTTC
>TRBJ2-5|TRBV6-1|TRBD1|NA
CASSVDRVGEETQYF
TGTGCCAGCAGTGTGGACAGGGTAGGAGAAGAGACCCAGTACTTC
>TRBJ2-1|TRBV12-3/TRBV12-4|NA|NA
CASSKTVTRSYNEQFF
TGTGCCAGCAGTAAGACGGTGACTCGGTCCTACAATGAGCAGTTCTTC
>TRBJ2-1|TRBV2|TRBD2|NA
CASPPGLGDLDEQFF
TGTGCCAGCCCTCCGGGACTAGGGGACTTGGATGAGCAGTTCTTC
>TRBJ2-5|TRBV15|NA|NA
CATSTKELQETQYF
TGTGCCACCAGCACAAAGGAGCTCCAAGAGACCCAGTACTTC
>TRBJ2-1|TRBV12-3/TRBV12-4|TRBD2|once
CASSPREGTNEQFF
TGTGCCAGCAGTCCGAGGGAGGGTACGAATGAGCAGTTCTTC
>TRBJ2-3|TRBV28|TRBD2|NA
CASSLLGFSLAGLTSTDTQYF
TGTGCCAGCAGTTTATTGGGGTTTTCGCTAGCGGGCCTAACTAGCACAGATACGCAGTATTTT
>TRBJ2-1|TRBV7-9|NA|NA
CASSSGQPGEQFF
TGTGCCAGCAGCTCAGGACAGCCTGGTGAGCAGTTCTTC
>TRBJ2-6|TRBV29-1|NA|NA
CSVEGGDGSGANVLTF
TGCAGCGTTGAGGGCGGGGACGGATCTGGGGCCAACGTCCTGACTTTC
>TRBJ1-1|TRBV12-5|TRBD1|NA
CASGFTGGEAFF
TGTGCTAGTGGTTTTACAGGGGGTGAAGCTTTCTTT
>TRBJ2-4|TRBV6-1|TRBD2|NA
CASSEGFGLAENIQYF
TGTGCCAGCAGTGAAGGCTTCGGACTAGCAGAAAACATTCAGTACTTC